These T cell receptor beta chains were read from a single sample in a study of early T cells in non-severe SARS-CoV-2 infection. One entry per CDR3 protein, called by TCRdb with MiXCR from the 5' RACE reads. This sample carries some 71,000 distinct CDR3 sequences, over 10% of them seen once, and the ten largest clones take 5.7%. The sequenced sample was whole blood, obtained at baseline. These receptors all come from an adult who was a healthcare worker with PCR-confirmed SARS-CoV-2 infection or an uninfected control (not recorded which). Each CDR3 is given with its conserved first and last residue. The order of the fields is V gene, J gene, D gene, clone size, CDR3 protein, CDR3 DNA. The D gene is left open where the match is weak. Clone size is not always given. Where it is, it says once, few, many or a class for expanded clones.

v_gene: TRBV20-1
j_gene: TRBJ1-1
d_gene: TRBD1
abundance: few
CDR3aa: CSAITGGTEAFF
CDR3nt: TGCAGTGCTATCACAGGGGGCACTGAAGCTTTCTTT

v_gene: TRBV10-3
j_gene: TRBJ1-2
d_gene: .
abundance: few
CDR3aa: CAISESSRGYGYTF
CDR3nt: TGTGCCATCAGTGAGTCGAGCAGGGGCTATGGCTACACCTTC

v_gene: TRBV10-3
j_gene: TRBJ2-2
d_gene: .
abundance: few
CDR3aa: CATKLTANTGELFF
CDR3nt: TGTGCCACCAAATTGACGGCGAACACCGGGGAGCTGTTTTTT

v_gene: TRBV7-9
j_gene: TRBJ1-1
d_gene: TRBD1
abundance: many
CDR3aa: CASTAGQRATEAFF
CDR3nt: TGTGCCAGCACCGCGGGACAGCGAGCCACTGAAGCTTTCTTT

v_gene: TRBV27
j_gene: TRBJ1-6
d_gene: .
abundance: many
CDR3aa: CASSQYANSPLHF
CDR3nt: TGTGCCAGCAGCCAATACGCTAATTCACCCCTCCACTTT

v_gene: TRBV7-2
j_gene: TRBJ2-4
d_gene: TRBD2
abundance: few
CDR3aa: CASSLSSGSGENIQYF
CDR3nt: TGTGCCAGCAGCTTATCTAGCGGGAGTGGTGAAAACATTCAGTACTTC

v_gene: TRBV6-6
j_gene: TRBJ2-7
d_gene: .
abundance: many
CDR3aa: CASSYEGAAYEQYF
CDR3nt: TGTGCCAGCAGTTACGAAGGAGCGGCCTACGAGCAGTACTTC

v_gene: TRBV7-2
j_gene: TRBJ2-5
d_gene: .
abundance: .
CDR3aa: CASSLDAGYLETQYF
CDR3nt: TGTGCCAGCAGCTTAGACGCGGGGTACCTGGAGACCCAGTACTTC

v_gene: TRBV2
j_gene: TRBJ2-7
d_gene: .
abundance: .
CDR3aa: CASLSGAGYEQYF
CDR3nt: TGTGCCAGCCTTAGCGGAGCAGGTTACGAGCAGTACTTC

v_gene: TRBV4-1
j_gene: TRBJ2-1
d_gene: TRBD2
abundance: many
CDR3aa: CASSKAGGDNEQFF
CDR3nt: TGCGCCAGCAGTAAGGCGGGAGGAGACAATGAGCAGTTCTTC

v_gene: TRBV20-1
j_gene: TRBJ2-1
d_gene: TRBD2
abundance: many
CDR3aa: CSARGYFSGDHNEQFF
CDR3nt: TGCAGTGCTAGAGGTTACTTTAGCGGGGACCACAATGAGCAGTTCTTC

v_gene: TRBV7-9
j_gene: TRBJ2-7
d_gene: TRBD1
abundance: few
CDR3aa: CASRNPGQGKYEQYF
CDR3nt: TGTGCCAGCAGGAACCCGGGACAGGGGAAGTACGAGCAGTACTTC

v_gene: TRBV4-3
j_gene: TRBJ1-1
d_gene: TRBD1
abundance: .
CDR3aa: CASSLGQGITEAFF
CDR3nt: TGCGCCAGCAGCCTTGGACAGGGGATCACTGAAGCTTTCTTT

v_gene: TRBV30
j_gene: TRBJ1-5
d_gene: TRBD1
abundance: few
CDR3aa: CAWNQGGNQPQHF
CDR3nt: TGTGCCTGGAATCAGGGGGGCAATCAGCCCCAGCATTTT

v_gene: TRBV11-3
j_gene: TRBJ2-5
d_gene: TRBD2
abundance: few
CDR3aa: CASSYRLAGPQETQYF
CDR3nt: TGTGCCAGCAGCTACCGACTAGCGGGTCCCCAAGAGACCCAGTACTTC

v_gene: TRBV5-5
j_gene: TRBJ2-3
d_gene: .
abundance: few
CDR3aa: CASSWLGGGTDTQYF
CDR3nt: TGTGCCAGCAGCTGGTTGGGCGGAGGCACAGATACGCAGTATTTT

v_gene: TRBV2
j_gene: TRBJ2-1
d_gene: .
abundance: few
CDR3aa: CASTPNNEQFF
CDR3nt: TGTGCCAGCACTCCGAACAATGAGCAGTTCTTC

v_gene: TRBV20-1
j_gene: TRBJ2-5
d_gene: TRBD2
abundance: .
CDR3aa: CSAPDLTSGGTRETQYF
CDR3nt: TGCAGTGCTCCCGACCTGACTAGCGGGGGGACACGGGAGACCCAGTACTTC

v_gene: TRBV6-1
j_gene: TRBJ2-7
d_gene: .
abundance: few
CDR3aa: CASSEFSGEQYF
CDR3nt: TGTGCCAGCAGTGAATTTTCGGGAGAGCAGTACTTC

v_gene: TRBV12-3/TRBV12-4
j_gene: TRBJ2-5
d_gene: .
abundance: .
CDR3aa: CASSHDTQETQYF
CDR3nt: TGTGCCAGCAGCCACGACACCCAAGAGACCCAGTACTTC

v_gene: TRBV2
j_gene: TRBJ2-7
d_gene: TRBD2
abundance: few
CDR3aa: CANKRGLANEQYF
CDR3nt: TGTGCCAACAAGAGGGGACTAGCGAACGAGCAGTACTTC

v_gene: TRBV19
j_gene: TRBJ2-7
d_gene: .
abundance: few
CDR3aa: CASSFSHSDSSYEQYF
CDR3nt: TGTGCCAGTAGTTTTTCCCACAGCGATAGCTCCTACGAGCAGTACTTC

v_gene: TRBV28
j_gene: TRBJ2-7
d_gene: .
abundance: .
CDR3aa: CATYSSYEQYF
CDR3nt: TGTGCCACCTACAGCTCCTACGAGCAGTACTTC

v_gene: TRBV5-1
j_gene: TRBJ2-5
d_gene: .
abundance: many
CDR3aa: CASSPQTGGETQYF
CDR3nt: TGCGCCAGCAGCCCCCAGACAGGAGGAGAGACCCAGTACTTC

v_gene: TRBV7-6
j_gene: TRBJ2-7
d_gene: .
abundance: few
CDR3aa: CASSLPGQNYEQYF
CDR3nt: TGTGCCAGCAGCTTACCTGGACAAAACTACGAGCAGTACTTC

v_gene: TRBV2
j_gene: TRBJ1-2
d_gene: .
abundance: few
CDR3aa: CASSSGLNYGYTF
CDR3nt: TGTGCCAGCAGTTCAGGACTGAACTATGGCTACACCTTC

v_gene: TRBV29-1
j_gene: TRBJ2-1
d_gene: .
abundance: few
CDR3aa: CSAFLYNEQFF
CDR3nt: TGCAGCGCCTTTTTGTACAATGAGCAGTTCTTC

v_gene: TRBV12-3/TRBV12-4
j_gene: TRBJ1-1
d_gene: .
abundance: many
CDR3aa: CASAPTGMNTEAFF
CDR3nt: TGTGCCAGCGCCCCAACGGGAATGAACACTGAAGCTTTCTTT

v_gene: TRBV20-1
j_gene: TRBJ1-4
d_gene: .
abundance: few
CDR3aa: CSARGTQNEKLFF
CDR3nt: TGCAGTGCTAGGGGTACCCAAAATGAAAAACTGTTTTTT

v_gene: TRBV5-1
j_gene: TRBJ2-5
d_gene: TRBD2
abundance: many
CDR3aa: CASSMGLAGSIETQYF
CDR3nt: TGCGCCAGCAGCATGGGACTAGCGGGATCCATAGAGACCCAGTACTTC

v_gene: TRBV29-1
j_gene: TRBJ2-1
d_gene: TRBD1
abundance: .
CDR3aa: CSVGSGGQFF
CDR3nt: TGCAGCGTTGGATCAGGGGGTCAGTTCTTC

v_gene: TRBV27
j_gene: TRBJ2-5
d_gene: .
abundance: many
CDR3aa: CASSLRMGGETQYF
CDR3nt: TGTGCCAGCAGTTTACGTATGGGGGGAGAGACCCAGTACTTC

v_gene: TRBV11-1
j_gene: TRBJ2-1
d_gene: .
abundance: .
CDR3aa: CASSLGPGSSYNEQFF
CDR3nt: TGTGCCAGCAGCTTAGGACCGGGAAGCTCCTACAATGAGCAGTTCTTC

v_gene: TRBV2
j_gene: TRBJ2-3
d_gene: .
abundance: .
CDR3aa: CATGGTYTDTQYF
CDR3nt: TGTGCCACCGGGGGAACCTACACAGATACGCAGTATTTT

v_gene: TRBV3-1
j_gene: TRBJ2-1
d_gene: .
abundance: few
CDR3aa: CASSPNSYNEQFF
CDR3nt: TGTGCCAGCAGCCCTAATTCATACAATGAGCAGTTCTTC

v_gene: TRBV19
j_gene: TRBJ2-7
d_gene: TRBD1
abundance: many
CDR3aa: CASSTADRGVYEQYF
CDR3nt: TGTGCCAGTAGTACCGCGGACAGGGGGGTTTACGAGCAGTACTTC

v_gene: TRBV18
j_gene: TRBJ2-7
d_gene: TRBD2
abundance: .
CDR3aa: CASSGDASGFNYEQYF
CDR3nt: TGTGCCAGCTCGGGAGATGCTAGCGGGTTTAACTACGAGCAGTACTTC

v_gene: TRBV7-2
j_gene: TRBJ2-7
d_gene: .
abundance: .
CDR3aa: CASSLISSSYEQYF
CDR3nt: TGTGCCAGCAGCTTAATCTCGAGTTCCTACGAGCAGTACTTC

v_gene: TRBV19
j_gene: TRBJ2-3
d_gene: .
abundance: many
CDR3aa: CASKVSPQRNTQYF
CDR3nt: TGTGCCAGTAAAGTGTCCCCTCAGAGGAATACGCAGTATTTT

v_gene: TRBV29-1
j_gene: TRBJ2-5
d_gene: .
abundance: .
CDR3aa: CSVPTGQETQYF
CDR3nt: TGCAGCGTCCCGACAGGCCAAGAGACCCAGTACTTC

v_gene: TRBV19
j_gene: TRBJ2-7
d_gene: TRBD2
abundance: .
CDR3aa: CASSIGVPGGEQYF
CDR3nt: TGTGCCAGTAGTATCGGGGTCCCGGGAGGCGAGCAGTACTTC

v_gene: TRBV19
j_gene: TRBJ2-1
d_gene: TRBD2
abundance: .
CDR3aa: CASSRSGLSNEQFF
CDR3nt: TGTGCCAGTAGTAGATCGGGACTATCCAATGAGCAGTTCTTC

v_gene: TRBV4-3
j_gene: TRBJ1-4
d_gene: TRBD1
abundance: .
CDR3aa: CASSQDSDRVKLFF
CDR3nt: TGCGCCAGCAGCCAAGACTCGGACAGGGTTAAACTGTTTTTT

v_gene: TRBV7-2
j_gene: TRBJ2-5
d_gene: .
abundance: .
CDR3aa: CASSILSETQYF
CDR3nt: TGTGCCAGCAGCATCCTGTCGGAGACCCAGTACTTC

v_gene: TRBV28
j_gene: TRBJ2-7
d_gene: .
abundance: few
CDR3aa: CASTLDRGEQYF
CDR3nt: TGTGCCAGCACCCTGGACCGAGGCGAGCAGTACTTC

v_gene: TRBV7-2
j_gene: TRBJ2-7
d_gene: TRBD1
abundance: many
CDR3aa: CASSSQGIPYEQYF
CDR3nt: TGTGCCAGCAGCTCACAGGGGATTCCCTACGAGCAGTACTTC

v_gene: TRBV12-3/TRBV12-4
j_gene: TRBJ2-1
d_gene: TRBD1
abundance: .
CDR3aa: CASSLRTGRNEQFF
CDR3nt: TGTGCCAGCAGTCTCCGGACAGGGCGGAATGAGCAGTTCTTC

v_gene: TRBV7-8
j_gene: TRBJ1-3
d_gene: .
abundance: few
CDR3aa: CASSFGEGMGGNTIYF
CDR3nt: TGTGCCAGCAGCTTCGGGGAGGGGATGGGTGGAAACACCATATATTTT

v_gene: TRBV6-1
j_gene: TRBJ2-7
d_gene: .
abundance: few
CDR3aa: CASSQSIGAHEQYF
CDR3nt: TGTGCCAGCAGTCAGTCGATTGGGGCTCACGAGCAGTACTTC